These 21 T cell receptor beta chains were all obtained from the same sample, sequenced in a study of blood T cell repertoires in COVID-19. TCRdb's table, derived via immunoSEQ multiplex PCR, lists solely in-frame clones and lacks some. The sample includes fewer than 30,000 clones, around 72% of them seen just once. The material sequenced was peripheral blood. These receptors originate from a boy between 2 and 15 years old with active or convalescent COVID-19.

This clone was recorded a few times. In nucleotides, the CDR3 is TGTGCCAGCTCACCCGAGACAGGGTCGGCCACAGATACGCAGTATTTT. Residues: CASSPETGSATDTQYF. J is TRBJ2-3 and V is TRBV18; TRBD1 matches 7 bases. CDR1 is KGHSH and CDR2 is LQKENI in the germline V gene. The CDR3 totals 16 residues. J lost 2 bases, V lost 3 bases, and 8 bases had no gene match.

The J gene is TRBJ2-1, the V gene TRBV2; 7 bases fit TRBD2. There are 17 residues in the CDR3. Germline V lookup: CDR1 SNHLY, CDR2 FYNNEI. Unmatched junction bases numbered 18, after V lost 3 bases and J lost 10 bases. CDR3 loop: CASSDPGTPTPGGEQFF. The CDR3 region has the DNA TGTGCCAGCAGTGATCCCGGGACTCCGACGCCGGGAGGAGAGCAGTTCTTC.

This clone was counted a few times. The genes are TRBV28 and TRBJ1-1; 11 bases fit TRBD1. J lost 7 bases, V lost 1 base, and 11 bases had no gene match. The CDR3 sequence is 17 residues long. CDR1 is MDHEN, CDR2 SYDVKM, per germline. The CDR3 sequence: CASSLYRTGGSENEAFF. Here the CDR3 DNA reads TGTGCCAGCAGTTTATATCGGACAGGGGGCAGCGAGAATGAAGCTTTCTTT.

The J gene is TRBJ2-6, the V gene TRBV3-1 (or the pseudogene TRBV3-2); TRBD1 aligns across 9 bases. The germline V gene encodes CDR1 LGHDT and CDR2 YNNKEL (reference sequence). With V trimmed by 6 bases and J by 0 bases, 6 bases remained unmatched. The CDR3 sequence is 17 residues long. The CDR3 spells CASSTGGTISGANVLTF. The DNA of the CDR3 is TGTGCCAGCAGTACAGGGGGCACGATCTCTGGGGCCAACGTCCTGACTTTC.

This clone showed up just once. The rearrangement uses TRBV28 and TRBJ2-3, with D possibly being TRBD2 (6 bases). Germline assignment: CDR1 MDHEN and CDR2 SYDVKM. The CDR3 contains 13 residues. The V gene lost 8 bases and the J gene lost 1 base, with 10 bases spanning the gap. The CDR3 reads CASHPGGTDTQYF. The CDR3 DNA follows: TGTGCCAGCCACCCGGGGGGCACAGATACGCAGTATTTT. The full variable domain, in which reference TRBV28 and TRBJ2-3 provide the parts outside the CDR3, is DVKVTQSSRYLVKRTGEKVFLECVQDMDHENMFWYRQDPGLGLRLIYFSYDVKMKEKGDIPEGYSVSREKKERFSLILESASTNQTSMYLCASHPGGTDTQYFGPGTRLTVL.

The genes are TRBV6-5 and TRBJ1-1; D might be TRBD1 (5 bases). V lost 8 bases, J lost 5 bases, and 18 bases lay in between. CDR3 size: 14 residues. CDR1 is MNHEY and CDR2 is SVGAGI in the germline V gene. This CDR3 is CASHRGGVRTEAFF. Written as DNA, the CDR3 is TGTGCCAGCCATCGCGGAGGGGTGAGGACTGAAGCTTTCTTT.

The CDR3 DNA follows: TGTGCCAGCAGTCTTGGGGGGTACGAGCAGTACTTC. Its protein product is CASSLGGYEQYF. V usage is TRBV2 and J usage is TRBJ2-7; maybe TRBD2 (6 bases). This CDR3 has 12 amino acids. Looked up from germline, CDR1 is SNHLY and CDR2 is FYNNEI. The V gene lost 5 bases and the J gene lost 4 bases, with 9 bases spanning the gap.

This clone showed up just once. The chain uses TRBV6-5 and TRBJ2-5; 7 nucleotides line up with TRBD1. With 2 bases clipped from V and 4 bases from J, the junction kept 10 bases outside the gene matches. CDR1 is MNHEY and CDR2 is SVGAGI in the germline V gene. There are 16 residues in the CDR3. CDR3 DNA: TGTGCCAGCAGTTACACCCCCCAGGGGGTGGGAGAGACCCAGTACTTC. Its translation is CASSYTPQGVGETQYF.

This clone occurred a few times. The rearrangement joins TRBV6-5 to TRBJ2-1, with 8 bases lining up with TRBD2. The V and J ends lost 6 bases and 6 bases, in that order; junction bases with no gene match: 10. Germline-derived CDR1 and CDR2 are MNHEY and SVGAGI. CDR3 size: 15 residues. The CDR3 bases are TGTGCCAGCAGGACCGGGGGTAGCGGGGTCAATGAGCAGTTCTTC. Encoded protein: CASRTGGSGVNEQFF.

This chain links TRBV27 with TRBJ2-3; 7 positions match TRBD1. The CDR3 length is 14 residues. Germline lookup yields CDR1 MNHEY and CDR2 SMNVEV (reference sequence). The ends lost 4 bases at V and 4 bases at J; junction bases unmatched: 5. CDR3 amino acids: CASSSLDRADTQYF. The CDR3 DNA reads as TGTGCCAGCAGTTCCCTAGACAGGGCAGATACGCAGTATTTT.

V usage is TRBV5-1 and J usage is TRBJ2-7; perhaps TRBD2 as D (6 bases). V dropped 0 bases and J dropped 3 bases, with 10 bases sitting between them. Germline V gene sequence: CDR1 SGHRS, CDR2 YFSETQ. CDR3 length: 14 amino acids. The DNA for the CDR3 is TGCGCCAGCAGCTTGGGATCCGGGGGCTACGAGCAGTACTTC. Translated: CASSLGSGGYEQYF.

This chain uses TRBV28 with TRBJ2-4, with 8 bases identical to TRBD1. The CDR3 is 12 amino acids. Germline V CDR1 and CDR2: MDHEN, SYDVKM. V gave up 9 bases and J gave up 7 bases; unmatched junction bases: 5. Here the CDR3 reads CASTGGANIQYF. DNA for the CDR3: TGTGCCAGTACAGGGGGTGCGAACATTCAGTACTTC.

The chain has TRBV10-3 and TRBJ1-2; 7 bases agree with TRBD1. Germline CDR1 reads ENHRY; CDR2 reads SYGVKD. Trimming took 4 bases from V and 4 from J; bases not matched to a gene: 6. This CDR3 has 14 residues. In DNA form, the CDR3 reads TGTGCCATCAGTGGGACAGGTGCGCTCTATGGCTACACCTTC. It encodes CAISGTGALYGYTF.

The chain combines TRBV9 with TRBJ1-6, with TRBD1 matching over 8 bases. The CDR3 consists of 15 residues. Germline V gene data show CDR1 as SGDLS and CDR2 as YYNGEE. After removal of 2 bases from V and 7 bases from J, the junction contained 5 bases not matched to a gene. This chain's CDR3 is CASSVGQGTNSPLHF. In DNA form, the CDR3 reads TGTGCCAGCAGCGTCGGACAGGGAACAAATTCACCCCTCCACTTT.

The CDR3 loop is CASSYSRTEIYGYTF. The DNA of the CDR3 is TGTGCCAGCAGTTACTCAAGGACAGAAATCTATGGCTACACCTTC. This chain joins TRBV6-2 or TRBV6-3 and TRBJ1-2; tentative D call: TRBD1 (6 bases). From germline, CDR1 is MNHEY and CDR2 SVGEGT. The CDR3 totals 15 residues. The germline V and J ends were trimmed by 0 bases and 4 bases, with 12 bases remaining between them.

The chain is built from TRBV2 and TRBJ1-3; D is perhaps TRBD1 (6 bases). This CDR3 region has 15 residues. The ends were cut back, 5 bases at V and 2 bases at J, with 13 bases in the middle. CDR1 and CDR2 from the germline V gene are SNHLY and FYNNEI. The CDR3 protein is CASSYTGSTGNTIYF. The CDR3 nucleotides read TGTGCCAGCAGTTATACAGGGAGCACTGGAAACACCATATATTTT.

The gene calls are TRBV5-4 and TRBJ2-3, with 7 bases aligning to TRBD2. Germline V gene lookup returns CDR1 SGHNT and CDR2 YYREEE (reference sequence). CDR3 length: 17 residues. V gave up 0 bases and J gave up 3 bases; unmatched junction bases: 10. The CDR3 DNA follows: TGTGCCAGCAGCTTGGGGTCAGGGCAGGGAGGGACAGATACGCAGTATTTT. As protein: CASSLGSGQGGTDTQYF.

This clone was recorded a few times. The chain combines TRBV4-3 with TRBJ1-1; D unclear. V was trimmed by 3 bases and J by 5 bases, leaving 10 bases between them. The CDR3 is 13 residues long. Germline V gene lookup returns CDR1 LGHNA and CDR2 YSLEER. The chain's CDR3 is CASSHGVGTEAFF. The CDR3 DNA sequence: TGCGCCAGCAGCCACGGGGTTGGGACTGAAGCTTTCTTT.

The CDR3 here is CASSFYSAGRNQPQHF. CDR3 coding DNA: TGTGCCAGCAGCTTTTACTCGGCGGGTAGGAATCAGCCCCAGCATTTT. J is TRBJ1-5 and V is TRBV5-6; D gene unclear. The CDR3 has 16 amino acids. From germline, CDR1 is SGHDT and CDR2 YYEEEE. Trimming shortened V by 2 bases and J by 4 bases, and 16 bases separated the two germline ends.

This clone was picked up many times. The chain uses TRBV19 and TRBJ1-5, with D tentatively TRBD1 (5 bases). The germline V gene has CDR1 LNHDA and CDR2 SQIVND (reference sequence). The V end lost 7 bases, the J end lost 1 base, and 14 bases lay between the germline ends. The CDR3 has 15 amino acids. The CDR3 DNA reads TGTGCCAGTAAGTTCCAGGGTAGGAGCAATCAGCCCCAGCATTTT. The encoded protein is CASKFQGRSNQPQHF.

In its sample, this clone was seen once. The rearrangement joins TRBV2 to TRBJ2-7; 7 bases match TRBD1. This CDR3 spans 14 amino acids. Unmatched junction bases numbered 5, after V lost 4 bases and J lost 2 bases. Germline V CDR1 and CDR2: SNHLY, FYNNEI. The CDR3 here is CASSVGQPAYEQYF. DNA of the CDR3: TGTGCCAGCAGTGTGGGACAGCCTGCCTACGAGCAGTACTTC.